These 9 T cell receptor beta chains came from one sample sequenced in a study of blood T cells in healthy people across ages. A second 7 to 11 cycle PCR used barcoded and J-beta primers. TCRdb ran MiXCR on the 5' RACE reads and lists one entry per CDR3 protein. The repertoire consists of 800,000 to 950,000 distinct CDR3 sequences, with 40% to 60% occurring once and the leading ten covering 13%. The sequencing sample was made of blood. Every receptor here comes from a man younger than 40 in good health.

J is TRBJ1-5 and V is TRBV24-1; 7 bases map to TRBD1. The CDR3 runs 14 residues. With V trimmed by 5 bases and J by 1 base, 1 base remained unmatched. Germline V gene data show CDR1 as KGHDR and CDR2 as SFDVKD. The CDR3 reads CATSGGGSNQPQHF. CDR3 bases: TGTGCCACCAGTGGAGGGGGCAGCAATCAGCCCCAGCATTTT.

About this clonotype itself: The junction differs from germline at one of its ends, possibly a read error. The chain recombines TRBV29-1 with TRBJ2-6; 9 positions agree with TRBD1. The V gene's germline CDR1 is SQVTM and CDR2 ANQGSEA. The CDR3 runs 20 residues. Here the CDR3 DNA reads TGCAGCGTTGAGGAAGGGTGGGACAGGGACTTTGACTCTGAGGCCAACGTCCTGACTTTC. Translated: CSVEEGWDRDFDSEANVLTF.

This clonotype has a handful of counts. The chain is built from TRBV9 and TRBJ2-7, with a tentative D call TRBD2 (6 bases). The germline CDR1 and CDR2 sequences are SGDLS and YYNGEE. Trimming cost V 3 bases and J 0 bases, with 10 bases left between them. The CDR3 covers 14 residues. CDR3 protein: CASSDHGSSYEQYF. DNA for the CDR3: TGTGCCAGCAGCGACCACGGGAGCTCCTACGAGCAGTACTTC.

This clonotype was seen a few times. The chain has TRBV5-1 and TRBJ2-1; the match to TRBD2 covers 7 bases. Germline values: CDR1 SGHRS, CDR2 YFSETQ. The CDR3 is 15 amino acids. V lost 3 bases to trimming and J lost 8 bases; unmatched junction nucleotides: 11. CDR3 amino acids: CASSSSGARRDEQFF. CDR3 coding DNA: TGCGCCAGCAGCTCAAGCGGGGCTCGGCGGGATGAGCAGTTCTTC.

V usage is TRBV30 and J usage is TRBJ1-2; tentatively, D is TRBD1 (5 bases). Trimming cost V 6 bases and J 2 bases, with 10 bases left between them. The CDR3 has 12 residues. Germline lookup yields CDR1 GTSNPN and CDR2 SVGIG (reference sequence). The CDR3 coding sequence is TGTGCCTGCTCGGGGCGGAACTATGGCTACACCTTC. Its protein product is CACSGRNYGYTF. The entire variable domain, with the rest obtained from reference TRBV30 and TRBJ1-2, is as follows: SQTIHQWPATLVQPVGSPLSLECTVEGTSNPNLYWYRQAAGRGLQLLFYSVGIGQISSEVPQNLSASRPQDRQFILSSKKLLLSDSGFYLCACSGRNYGYTFGSGTRLTVV.

The chain links TRBV7-9 to TRBJ2-1; 8 bases match TRBD2. The junction had 5 bases not matched to a gene; V was cut back by 2 bases and J by 5 bases. Germline loops: CDR1 SEHNR, CDR2 FQNEAQ (reference sequence). This CDR3 has 15 amino acids. Here the CDR3 reads CASSLRRAGDNEQFF. As DNA, the CDR3 is TGTGCCAGCAGCTTACGACGAGCGGGGGACAATGAGCAGTTCTTC.

The chain has TRBV7-3 and TRBJ2-2, with TRBD1 matching over 7 bases. Germline V gene lookup returns CDR1 SGHTA and CDR2 FQGTGA. With V trimmed by 3 bases and J by 9 bases, 7 bases remained unmatched. The CDR3 is 14 residues long. Here the CDR3 reads CASSLPGGFRELFF. The DNA of the CDR3 is TGTGCCAGCAGCTTGCCAGGGGGATTTAGGGAGCTGTTTTTT. The complete variable domain, with remaining parts taken from reference TRBV7-3 and TRBJ2-2, reads GAGVSQTPSNKVTEKGKYVELRCDPISGHTALYWYRQSLGQGPEFLIYFQGTGAADDSGLPNDRFFAVRPEGSVSTLKIQRTERGDSAVYLCASSLPGGFRELFFGEGSRLTVL.

V and J are TRBV24-1 and TRBJ1-2; no clear D gene. Germline lookup yields CDR1 KGHDR and CDR2 SFDVKD. V lost 4 bases, J lost 4 bases, and 9 bases lay in between. This CDR3 is 13 amino acids long. The CDR3 nucleotides read TGTGCCACCAGTGAACGGACCGGCTATGGCTACACCTTC. Protein product: CATSERTGYGYTF.

The chain uses TRBV7-9 and TRBJ2-2; 7 bases map to TRBD1. The CDR3 length is 17 residues. With 5 bases clipped from V and 6 bases from J, the junction kept 15 bases outside the gene matches. Germline CDR1 is SEHNR and CDR2 is FQNEAQ (reference sequence). DNA of the CDR3: TGTGCCAGCAGCAACACTGGGACAGCATTGTACGCCGGGGAGCTGTTTTTT. Translating gives CASSNTGTALYAGELFF.